This section outlines one T cell receptor (beta chain) sequence together with its context. This sample was taken from a study of OX40 agonist ivuxolimab in advanced cancers. As for the study in general: Patients enrolled in dose escalation were diagnosed with hepatocellular carcinoma, melanoma, renal cell or head and neck cancer.

Profiling relied on immunoSEQ multiplex PCR, and the TCRdb table lists in-frame clones only, not all of them. This table holds under 50,000 clones, roughly 91% found once. The CDR3 spans 12 residues. Germline V lookup: CDR1 SGHAT, CDR2 FQNNGV. V lost 1 base and J 8 bases, leaving 6 bases between the germline ends. The source of this sequence is an adult with an advanced solid tumor such as melanoma, head and neck, liver or kidney cancer. The gene calls are TRBV11-2 and TRBJ2-1; unclear D gene. The specimen comprised CD4+ or CD8+ T cells sorted from blood, sampled in a trial of the OX40 agonist ivuxolimab. This CDR3 is CASSLVVYEQFF. In DNA form, the CDR3 reads TGTGCCAGCAGCTTAGTTGTCTATGAGCAGTTCTTC.